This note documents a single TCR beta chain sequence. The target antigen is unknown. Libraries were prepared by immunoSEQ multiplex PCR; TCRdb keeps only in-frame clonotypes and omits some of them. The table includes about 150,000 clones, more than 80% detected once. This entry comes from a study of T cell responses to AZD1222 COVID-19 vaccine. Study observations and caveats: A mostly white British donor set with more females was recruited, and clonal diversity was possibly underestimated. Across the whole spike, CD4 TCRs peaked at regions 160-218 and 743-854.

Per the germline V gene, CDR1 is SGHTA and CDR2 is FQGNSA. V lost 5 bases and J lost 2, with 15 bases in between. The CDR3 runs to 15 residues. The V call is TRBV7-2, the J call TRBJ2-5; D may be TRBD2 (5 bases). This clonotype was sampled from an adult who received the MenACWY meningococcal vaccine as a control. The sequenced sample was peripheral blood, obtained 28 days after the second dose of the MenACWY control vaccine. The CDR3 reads CASSPPPRGQETQYF. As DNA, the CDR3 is TGTGCCAGCAGCCCTCCCCCCCGAGGGCAAGAGACCCAGTACTTC.